Listed below are T cell receptor beta chains from one sample, sequenced in a study of beta chain features in type 1 diabetes. TCRdb's copy holds only in-frame clones and misses some; the assay was immunoSEQ multiplex PCR. Of 250,000 to 350,000 clones in the sample, approximately 9.9% are singletons; the top ten hold approximately 0.016%. Sequencing was done on a sample of naive CD4+ T cells from blood. Receptors were obtained from a woman aged 25-40 years in good health. CDR3s leave out the opening cysteine and the closing phenylalanine or tryptophan. Clone size is given for some rows only: seen once, a few or many times, or a class if the clone is expanded.

v_call	cdr3_length	clone_size	cdr3_aa
TRBV19	13	few	ASSITSVVWNEQF
TRBV7-6	11	few	ASSYPTGGSQY
TRBV7-3	12	few	ASSPTQGQGRLY
TRBV6-5	11	.	ASRTSGTDTQY
TRBV19	13	.	ASRAVIGSNQPQH
TRBV7-9	14	few	ASSTGLAGERETQY
TRBV4-2	16	.	ASSQGGRASGKTDTQY
TRBV6-1	14	few	ASSVSDRAYQETQY
TRBV7-9	13	few	ASSLQGAPNTEAF
TRBV28	12	.	ASIPAGGPYEQY
TRBV28	9	.	ASTGYYEQY
TRBV5-4	14	.	ASSLAFRGSYNEQF
TRBV2	12	.	ASKPGLAGVNEF
TRBV29-1	13	.	SVAAAGEPIYEQY
TRBV7-9	12	few	ASNPGLPGDIQY
TRBV7-2	14	.	ASSLSSGRSQETQY
TRBV28	11	few	ASSGGGLQPQH
TRBV20-1	8	few	SAKLNEQF
TRBV5-4	9	.	ASKEMETQY
TRBV12-5	10	.	ASGPLTDTQY